Included here is one T cell receptor beta chain sequence, with context. Its antigen is undetermined. CDR1 is MGHRA, CDR2 YSYEKL, per germline. Trimming left V 2 bases short and J 4 bases short, with 14 bases between. The CDR3 sequence is 15 residues long. These data are taken from a study of shared clonotypes between healthy human individuals. Study as a whole: Per donor, three plates held CD4 naive cells, three held CD4 memory, two held CD8 naive and one held CD8 memory.

Profiling relied on immunoSEQ multiplex PCR, and the TCRdb table lists in-frame clones only, not all of them. The sample records just over 2,000,000 clones, around 95% being singletons. Study-level results: Rarefaction demonstrated incomplete sorted-subset sequencing despite large depth. Clonotypes not shared had lower generation probabilities than those common to all four donors. Sharing across four donors was highest in naive CD4 (approximately 5%) and lowest in memory CD8 (roughly 0.4%).

The sequenced sample consisted of naive CD4+ T cells sorted from blood. Sample subset: CD45RA+ positively selected. This receptor was taken from a man aged 18-30 years in good health. This chain joins TRBV4-1 and TRBJ1-2; D is possibly TRBD1 (6 bases). In DNA form, the CDR3 reads TGCGCCAGCAGCCAACCCAGGGGAGCGGGCTATGGCTACACCTTC. As protein: CASSQPRGAGYGYTF.